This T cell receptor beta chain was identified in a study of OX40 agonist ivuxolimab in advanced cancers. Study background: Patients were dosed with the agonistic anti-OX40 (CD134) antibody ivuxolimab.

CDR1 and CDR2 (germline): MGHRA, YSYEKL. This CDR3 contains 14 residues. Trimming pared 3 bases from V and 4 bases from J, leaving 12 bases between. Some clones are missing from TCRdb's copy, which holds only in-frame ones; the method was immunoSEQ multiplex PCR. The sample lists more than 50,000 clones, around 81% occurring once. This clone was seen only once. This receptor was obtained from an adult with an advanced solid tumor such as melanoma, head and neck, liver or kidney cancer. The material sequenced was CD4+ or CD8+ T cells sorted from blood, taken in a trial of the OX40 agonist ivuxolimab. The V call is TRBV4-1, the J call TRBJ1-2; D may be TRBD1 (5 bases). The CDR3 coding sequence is TGCGCCAGCAGCCACCCTGGACAAGGCTATGGCTACACCTTC. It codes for CASSHPGQGYGYTF.